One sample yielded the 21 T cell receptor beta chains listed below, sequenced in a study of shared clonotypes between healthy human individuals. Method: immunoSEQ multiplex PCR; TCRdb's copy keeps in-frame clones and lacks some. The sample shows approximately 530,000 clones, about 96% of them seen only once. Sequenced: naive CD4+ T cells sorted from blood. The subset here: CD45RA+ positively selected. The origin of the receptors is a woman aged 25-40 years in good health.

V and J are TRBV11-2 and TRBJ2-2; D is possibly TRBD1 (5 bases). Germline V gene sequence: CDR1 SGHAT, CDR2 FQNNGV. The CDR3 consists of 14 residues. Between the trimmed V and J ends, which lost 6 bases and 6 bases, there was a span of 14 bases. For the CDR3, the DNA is TGTGCCAGCAGGGGGCAGTTTTTCTCCGGGGAGCTGTTTTTT. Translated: CASRGQFFSGELFF.

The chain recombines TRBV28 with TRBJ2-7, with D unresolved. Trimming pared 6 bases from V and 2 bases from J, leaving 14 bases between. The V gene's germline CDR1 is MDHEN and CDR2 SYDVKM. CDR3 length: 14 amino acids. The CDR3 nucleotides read TGTGCCAGCAGGCCACACCAGATCACCTACGAGCAGTACTTC. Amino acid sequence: CASRPHQITYEQYF.

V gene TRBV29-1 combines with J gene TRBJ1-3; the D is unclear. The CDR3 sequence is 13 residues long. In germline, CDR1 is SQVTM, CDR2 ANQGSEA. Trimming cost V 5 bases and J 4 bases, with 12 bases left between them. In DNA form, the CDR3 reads TGCAGCGTTAGGCCTAGCGGCGGAAACACCATATATTTT. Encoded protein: CSVRPSGGNTIYF.

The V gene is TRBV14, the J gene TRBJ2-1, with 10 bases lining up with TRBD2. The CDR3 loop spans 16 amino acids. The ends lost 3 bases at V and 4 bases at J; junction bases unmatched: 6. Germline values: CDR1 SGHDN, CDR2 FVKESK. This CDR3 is CASSHPSGRSYNEQFF. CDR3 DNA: TGTGCCAGCAGCCACCCTAGCGGGAGAAGTTACAATGAGCAGTTCTTC.

CDR3 sequence: CASRRGQGTNEKLFF. CDR3 bases: TGTGCCAGCAGACGAGGACAGGGGACTAATGAAAAACTGTTTTTT. V gene TRBV28 combines with J gene TRBJ1-4, with TRBD1 matching over 9 bases. The CDR3 runs to 15 residues. The V gene end was trimmed by 6 bases and the J gene end by 2 bases; junction bases not matched to a gene: 4. Germline-derived CDR1 and CDR2 are MDHEN and SYDVKM.

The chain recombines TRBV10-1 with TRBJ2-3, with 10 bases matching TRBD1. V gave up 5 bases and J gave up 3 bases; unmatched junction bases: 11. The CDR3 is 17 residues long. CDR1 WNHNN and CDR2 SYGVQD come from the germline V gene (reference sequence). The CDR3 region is CASSPPGQGIRTDTQYF. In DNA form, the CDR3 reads TGCGCCAGCAGTCCCCCGGGACAGGGGATCCGAACAGATACGCAGTATTTT.

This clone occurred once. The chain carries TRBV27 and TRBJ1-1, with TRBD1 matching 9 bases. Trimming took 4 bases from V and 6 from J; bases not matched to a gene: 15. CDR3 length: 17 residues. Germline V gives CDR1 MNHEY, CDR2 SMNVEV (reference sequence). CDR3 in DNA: TGTGCCAGCAGTTCGTACCCCCCTGGGACAGGGCCCGCTGAAGCTTTCTTT. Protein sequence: CASSSYPPGTGPAEAFF.

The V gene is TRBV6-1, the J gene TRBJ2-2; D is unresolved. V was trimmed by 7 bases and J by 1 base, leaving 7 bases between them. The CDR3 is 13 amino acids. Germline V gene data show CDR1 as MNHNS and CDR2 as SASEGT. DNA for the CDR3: TGTGCCAGCATCCAGATGAACACCGGGGAGCTGTTTTTT. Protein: CASIQMNTGELFF.

The CDR3 is CASSWSYDTNEQFF. The CDR3 DNA is TGTGCCAGCAGTTGGTCGTATGATACTAATGAGCAGTTCTTC. The chain employs TRBV6-5 and TRBJ2-1; D gene ambiguous. Germline values: CDR1 MNHEY, CDR2 SVGAGI. The CDR3 length is 14 residues. V was shortened by 4 bases and J by 7 bases, with 14 bases between the two germline ends.

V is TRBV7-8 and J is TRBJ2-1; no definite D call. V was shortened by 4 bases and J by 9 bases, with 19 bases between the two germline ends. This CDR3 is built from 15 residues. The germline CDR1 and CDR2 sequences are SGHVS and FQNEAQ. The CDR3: CASSSLGPTLGEQFF. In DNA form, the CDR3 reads TGTGCCAGCAGCTCACTCGGGCCAACCCTCGGTGAGCAGTTCTTC.

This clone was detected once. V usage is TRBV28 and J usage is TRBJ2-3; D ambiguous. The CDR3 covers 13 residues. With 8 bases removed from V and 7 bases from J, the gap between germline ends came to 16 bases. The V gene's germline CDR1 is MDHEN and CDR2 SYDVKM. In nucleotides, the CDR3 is TGTGCCAGCCCTCATCGCCGGGTTAATACGCAGTATTTT. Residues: CASPHRRVNTQYF.

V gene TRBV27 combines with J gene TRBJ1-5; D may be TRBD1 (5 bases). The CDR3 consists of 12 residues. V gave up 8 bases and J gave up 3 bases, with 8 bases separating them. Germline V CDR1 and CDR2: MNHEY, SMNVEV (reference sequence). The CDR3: CASGHLNQPQHF. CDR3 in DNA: TGTGCCAGCGGACATCTCAATCAGCCCCAGCATTTT.

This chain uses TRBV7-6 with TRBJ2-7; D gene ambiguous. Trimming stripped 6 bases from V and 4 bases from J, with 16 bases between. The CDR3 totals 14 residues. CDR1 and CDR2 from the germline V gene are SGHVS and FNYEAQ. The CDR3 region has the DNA TGTGCCAGCAGTCCCGGGCCGCCAGTTTACGAGCAGTACTTC. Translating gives CASSPGPPVYEQYF. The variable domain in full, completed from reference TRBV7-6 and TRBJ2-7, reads GAGVSQSPRYKVTKRGQDVALRCDPISGHVSLYWYRQALGQGPEFLTYFNYEAQQDKSGLPNDRFSAERPEGSISTLTIQRTEQRDSAMYRCASSPGPPVYEQYFGPGTRLTVT.

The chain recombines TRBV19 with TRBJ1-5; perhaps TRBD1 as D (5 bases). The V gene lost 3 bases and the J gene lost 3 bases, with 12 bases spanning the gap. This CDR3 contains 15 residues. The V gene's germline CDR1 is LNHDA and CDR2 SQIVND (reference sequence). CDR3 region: CASSMQGGFNQPQHF. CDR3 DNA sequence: TGTGCCAGTAGTATGCAGGGAGGGTTCAATCAGCCCCAGCATTTT.

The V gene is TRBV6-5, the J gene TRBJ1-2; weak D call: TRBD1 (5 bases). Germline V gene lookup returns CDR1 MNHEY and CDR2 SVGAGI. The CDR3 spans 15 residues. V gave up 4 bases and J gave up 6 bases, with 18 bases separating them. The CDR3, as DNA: TGTGCCAGCAGTTCTTTCTATTCCGGGACGGATGGCTACACCTTC. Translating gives CASSSFYSGTDGYTF.

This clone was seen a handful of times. CDR3: CASSLGWQAPYEQYF. The CDR3 nucleotides are TGCGCCAGCAGCTTGGGGTGGCAGGCTCCCTACGAGCAGTACTTC. The chain uses TRBV5-1 and TRBJ2-7; D uncertain. V lost 0 bases to trimming and J lost 2 bases, with 12 bases between them. CDR1 SGHRS and CDR2 YFSETQ come from the germline V gene. The CDR3 has 15 amino acids.

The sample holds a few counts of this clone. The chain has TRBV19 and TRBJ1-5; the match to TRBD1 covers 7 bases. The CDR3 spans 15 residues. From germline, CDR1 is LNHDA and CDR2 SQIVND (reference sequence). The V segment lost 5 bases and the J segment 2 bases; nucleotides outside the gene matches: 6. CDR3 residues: CASSLGQVGNQPQHF. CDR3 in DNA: TGTGCCAGTAGTCTCGGACAGGTAGGCAATCAGCCCCAGCATTTT.

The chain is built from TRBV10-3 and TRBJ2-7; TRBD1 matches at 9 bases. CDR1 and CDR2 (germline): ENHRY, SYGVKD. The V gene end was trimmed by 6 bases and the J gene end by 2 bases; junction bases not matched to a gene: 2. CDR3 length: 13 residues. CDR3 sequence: CAIRQGATYEQYF. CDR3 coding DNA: TGTGCCATCAGACAGGGGGCAACCTACGAGCAGTACTTC.

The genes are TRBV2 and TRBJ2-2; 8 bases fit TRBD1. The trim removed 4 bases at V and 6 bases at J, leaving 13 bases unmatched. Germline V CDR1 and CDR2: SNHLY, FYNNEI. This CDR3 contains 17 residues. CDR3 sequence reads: CASSAGTGLYDPGELFF. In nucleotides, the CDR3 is TGTGCCAGCAGTGCAGGGACAGGCCTATATGATCCCGGGGAGCTGTTTTTT.

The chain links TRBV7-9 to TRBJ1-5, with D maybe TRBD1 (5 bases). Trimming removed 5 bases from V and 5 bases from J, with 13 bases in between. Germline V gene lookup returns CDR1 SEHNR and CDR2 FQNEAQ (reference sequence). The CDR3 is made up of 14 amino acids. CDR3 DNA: TGTGCCAGCAGCCCAGGGTGGCTCGATCAGCCCCAGCATTTT. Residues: CASSPGWLDQPQHF.

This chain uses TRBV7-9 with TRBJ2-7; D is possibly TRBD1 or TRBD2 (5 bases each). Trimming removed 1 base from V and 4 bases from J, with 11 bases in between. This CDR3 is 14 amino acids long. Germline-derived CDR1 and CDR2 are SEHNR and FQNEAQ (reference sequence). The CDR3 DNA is TGTGCCAGCAGCTTAGGGGACCTCCCTTACGAGCAGTACTTC. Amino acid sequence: CASSLGDLPYEQYF.